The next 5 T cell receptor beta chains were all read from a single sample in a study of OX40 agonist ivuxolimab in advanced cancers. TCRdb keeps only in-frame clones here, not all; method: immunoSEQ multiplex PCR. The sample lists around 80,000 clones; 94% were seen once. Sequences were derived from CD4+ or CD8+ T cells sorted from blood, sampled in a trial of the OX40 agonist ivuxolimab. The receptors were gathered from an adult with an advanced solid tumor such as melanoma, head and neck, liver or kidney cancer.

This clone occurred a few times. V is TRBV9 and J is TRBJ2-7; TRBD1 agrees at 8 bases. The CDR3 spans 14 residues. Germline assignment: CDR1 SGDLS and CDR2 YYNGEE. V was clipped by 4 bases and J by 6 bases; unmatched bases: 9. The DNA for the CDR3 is TGTGCCAGCAGCCCAGCATACAGGGGGGTCGAGCAGTACTTC. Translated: CASSPAYRGVEQYF.

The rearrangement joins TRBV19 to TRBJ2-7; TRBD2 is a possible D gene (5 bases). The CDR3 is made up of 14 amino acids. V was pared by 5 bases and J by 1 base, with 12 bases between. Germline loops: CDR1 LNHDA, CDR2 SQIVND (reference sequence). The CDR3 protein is CASSWRTESYEQYF. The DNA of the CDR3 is TGTGCCAGTAGTTGGAGGACGGAATCCTACGAGCAGTACTTC.

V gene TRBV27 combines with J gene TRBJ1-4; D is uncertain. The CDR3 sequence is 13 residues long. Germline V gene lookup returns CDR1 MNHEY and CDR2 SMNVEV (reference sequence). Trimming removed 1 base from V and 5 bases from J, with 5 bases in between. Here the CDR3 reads CASSLFGNEKLFF. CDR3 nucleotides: TGTGCCAGCAGTTTATTCGGCAATGAAAAACTGTTTTTT.

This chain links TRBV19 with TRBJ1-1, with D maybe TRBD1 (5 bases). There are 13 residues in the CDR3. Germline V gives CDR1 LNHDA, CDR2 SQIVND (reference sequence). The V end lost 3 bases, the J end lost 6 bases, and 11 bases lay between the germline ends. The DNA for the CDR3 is TGTGCCAGTAGTATTGAGGGGTATGCTGAAGCTTTCTTT. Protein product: CASSIEGYAEAFF. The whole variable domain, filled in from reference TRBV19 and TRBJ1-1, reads DGGITQSPKYLFRKEGQNVTLSCEQNLNHDAMYWYRQDPGQGLRLIYYSQIVNDFQKGDIAEGYSVSREKKESFPLTVTSAQKNPTAFYLCASSIEGYAEAFFGQGTRLTVV.

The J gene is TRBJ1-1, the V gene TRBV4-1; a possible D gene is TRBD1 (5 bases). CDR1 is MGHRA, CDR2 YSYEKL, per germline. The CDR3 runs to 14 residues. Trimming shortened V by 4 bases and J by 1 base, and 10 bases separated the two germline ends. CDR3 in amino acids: CASSRVGENTEAFF. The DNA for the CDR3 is TGCGCCAGCAGCCGAGTAGGGGAGAACACTGAAGCTTTCTTT.